One and the same sample provided the 32 T cell receptor beta chains below, sequenced in a study of blood T cells in healthy people across ages. PCR was performed a second time for about 7 to 11 cycles using a sample-barcoded 5' primer and a J-beta primer mix. TCRdb redid the calling of the 5' RACE reads with MiXCR, one entry per CDR3 protein. The data hold 800,000 or so distinct CDR3 sequences, with approximately 25% observed a single time. The sample was also linked to a second study, of T cells of mothers and their children.

The sequencing sample was made of blood. These receptors came from a boy younger than 18 in good health.

In its sample, this clonotype was seen a few times. The chain has TRBV6-5 and TRBJ2-1, with 7 bases aligning to TRBD1. J lost 2 bases, V lost 5 bases, and 9 bases had no gene match. This CDR3 has 16 residues. Looked up from germline, CDR1 is MNHEY and CDR2 is SVGAGI. The CDR3 DNA sequence: TGTGCCAGCAGTACCCGAACAGGGGCTACCTACAATGAGCAGTTCTTC. Protein product: CASSTRTGATYNEQFF.

The genes are TRBV7-2 and TRBJ1-2, with 12 bases identical to TRBD1. The CDR3 has 13 amino acids. Germline values: CDR1 SGHTA, CDR2 FQGNSA. The ends lost 9 bases at V and 8 bases at J; junction bases unmatched: 7. This CDR3 reads CASRDRGLRGYTF. In DNA, the CDR3 is TGTGCCAGTCGGGACAGGGGGCTAAGGGGCTACACCTTC.

The chain links TRBV4-3 to TRBJ2-7; 8 bases align to TRBD2. The germline CDR1 and CDR2 sequences are LGHNA and YSLEER. This CDR3 region has 15 residues. J lost 4 bases, V lost 0 bases, and 5 bases had no gene match. The CDR3 sequence: CASSQDGGAGYEQYF. In DNA, the CDR3 is TGCGCCAGCAGCCAAGACGGGGGGGCGGGATACGAGCAGTACTTC.

J is TRBJ2-6 and V is TRBV29-1, with 8 bases lining up with TRBD1. The CDR3 runs to 16 residues. The junction had 7 bases not matched to a gene; V was cut back by 6 bases and J by 0 bases. CDR1 and CDR2 from the germline V gene are SQVTM and ANQGSEA. The CDR3 nucleotides are TGCAGCGTGCCGGGACAGGCGTTCTCTGGGGCCAACGTCCTGACTTTC. This gives the protein CSVPGQAFSGANVLTF.

This clonotype was counted between two and nine times. The chain combines TRBV7-3 with TRBJ2-3; 8 bases align to TRBD2. The CDR3 runs to 16 residues. The V and J ends lost 4 bases and 1 base, in that order; junction bases with no gene match: 7. The germline V gene has CDR1 SGHTA and CDR2 FQGTGA. DNA of the CDR3: TGTGCCAGCAGCTCGACCCGGCGGGGGGGCACAGATACGCAGTATTTT. As protein: CASSSTRRGGTDTQYF.

The rearrangement links TRBV3-1 to TRBJ2-5; tentatively, D is TRBD1 (6 bases). The length of the CDR3 is 18 residues. CDR1 and CDR2 (germline): LGHDT, YNNKEL (reference sequence). Trimming took 1 base from V and 0 from J, leaving 18 bases between them. CDR3 in DNA: TGTGCCAGCAGCCAAGGGTCCTCACAGGGCCTGTACCAAGAGACCCAGTACTTC. Its translation: CASSQGSSQGLYQETQYF.

This clonotype was found a few times. The chain links TRBV6-6 to TRBJ2-3; TRBD1 matches at 8 bases. There are 16 residues in the CDR3. The junction had 8 bases not matched to a gene; V was cut back by 5 bases and J by 1 base. CDR1 and CDR2 (germline): MNHNY, SVGAGI (reference sequence). The CDR3 DNA reads TGTGCCAGCAGTCACAGGGGACAGGCACGCACAGATACGCAGTATTTT. Its translation: CASSHRGQARTDTQYF.

In this sample, this clonotype turned up a few times. The chain couples TRBV21-1 to TRBJ2-1; TRBD1 is taken as the D call from the table, unchecked against the DNA. The last part of the DNA fits TRBJ2-7 better; the J call may be wrong. TRBV21-1 is assigned pseudogene status. The CDR3 is 17 amino acids. This CDR3 reads CASSKGELRGLSYEQYF. CDR3 coding DNA: TGTGCCAGCAGCAAGGGAGAATTAAGGGGGCTCTCCTACGAGCAGTACTTC.

This rearrangement joins TRBV6-2 or TRBV6-3 to TRBJ1-1, with 12 positions matching TRBD1. CDR1 and CDR2 (germline): MNHEY, SVGEGT. The junction had 7 bases not matched to a gene; V was cut back by 5 bases and J by 3 bases. The CDR3 loop spans 16 amino acids. The CDR3 loop is CASSTGTGGLYTEAFF. The CDR3 bases are TGTGCCAGCAGTACCGGGACAGGGGGCCTATACACTGAAGCTTTCTTT.

This clonotype was detected many times. J is TRBJ1-4 and V is TRBV7-2; D gene ambiguous. V dropped 1 base and J dropped 5 bases, with 5 bases sitting between them. From germline, CDR1 is SGHTA and CDR2 FQGNSA. The CDR3 length is 13 residues. CDR3 in amino acids: CASSLGKNEKLFF. The CDR3 coding sequence is TGTGCCAGCAGCTTAGGGAAGAATGAAAAACTGTTTTTT. The variable domain in full, completed from reference TRBV7-2 and TRBJ1-4, reads GAGVSQSPSNKVTEKGKDVELRCDPISGHTALYWYRQSLGQGLEFLIYFQGNSAPDKSGLPSDRFSAERTGGSVSTLTIQRTQQEDSAVYLCASSLGKNEKLFFGSGTQLSVL.

This clonotype turned up a few times. This chain links TRBV4-3 with TRBJ2-2; 8 positions agree with TRBD2. V trimming: 3 bases; J trimming: 3 bases; junction bases outside the gene matches: 6. Looked up from germline, CDR1 is LGHNA and CDR2 is YSLEER. The CDR3 spans 16 residues. CDR3 sequence: CASSQERGGYTGELFF. In DNA, the CDR3 is TGCGCCAGCAGCCAGGAACGGGGGGGGTACACCGGGGAGCTGTTTTTT.

This clonotype was counted only a few times. A read error may account for a junction end that differs from germline. The chain recombines TRBV28 with TRBJ2-4; the D is unclear. Germline V gene sequence: CDR1 MDHEN, CDR2 SYDVKM. The CDR3 contains 12 residues. CDR3 residues: CASSVPKNIQCF. CDR3 DNA: TGTGCCAGCAGCGTACCCAAAAACATTCAGTGCTTC.

This clonotype was seen only a few times. The V gene is TRBV18, the J gene TRBJ1-1; D not resolved. The CDR3 covers 15 residues. The ends were cut back, 4 bases at V and 2 bases at J, with 14 bases in the middle. Germline V gene sequence: CDR1 KGHSH, CDR2 LQKENI. The CDR3 region has the DNA TGTGCCAGCTCACGACGTTTCGAGGTCAACACTGAAGCTTTCTTT. It yields the protein CASSRRFEVNTEAFF.

The V gene is TRBV12-3 or TRBV12-4, the J gene TRBJ2-5; D may be TRBD2 (6 bases). This CDR3 comprises 14 residues. V was shortened by 3 bases and J by 11 bases, with 19 bases between the two germline ends. CDR3 amino acids: CASSFRSDGGEQYF. Written as DNA, the CDR3 is TGTGCCAGCAGTTTTCGGTCGGATGGCGGGGAGCAGTACTTC.

The genes are TRBV3-1 and TRBJ2-5, with 9 bases identical to TRBD1. Germline assignment: CDR1 LGHDT and CDR2 YNNKEL (reference sequence). The CDR3 runs to 16 residues. Losses at the gene ends were 1 base for V and 4 bases for J; bases not matched to a gene: 7. The chain's CDR3 is CASSQGTGVGGETQYF. CDR3 bases: TGTGCCAGCAGCCAAGGGACAGGGGTAGGTGGAGAGACCCAGTACTTC.

This chain's CDR3 is CASGYAGGVRNTEAFF. DNA for the CDR3: TGTGCTAGTGGTTACGCAGGGGGCGTCCGGAACACTGAAGCTTTCTTT. The chain joins TRBV12-5 to TRBJ1-1; TRBD1 matches at 8 bases. Germline-derived CDR1 and CDR2 are LGHNT and FRNRAP. The CDR3 is 16 amino acids. V was pared by 4 bases and J by 1 base, with 8 bases of the junction left unmatched.

The chain joins TRBV9 to TRBJ2-3, with 9 positions matching TRBD2. Looked up from germline, CDR1 is SGDLS and CDR2 is YYNGEE. Trimming removed 4 bases from V and 0 bases from J; junction bases left unmatched: 3. The CDR3 totals 15 residues. In nucleotides, the CDR3 is TGTGCCAGCAGCTATAGCGGGAGTAGCACAGATACGCAGTATTTT. It translates to CASSYSGSSTDTQYF. The full variable domain, in which reference TRBV9 and TRBJ2-3 provide the parts outside the CDR3, is DSGVTQTPKHLITATGQRVTLRCSPRSGDLSVYWYQQSLDQGLQFLIQYYNGEERAKGNILERFSAQQFPDLHSELNLSSLELGDSALYFCASSYSGSSTDTQYFGPGTRLTVL.

This clonotype was detected only once. This chain joins TRBV6-2 or TRBV6-3 and TRBJ2-5; 7 bases match TRBD2. The J call could be wrong; TRBJ2-1 is a better fit for the DNA end. The CDR3 contains 15 residues. Germline CDR1 is MNHEY and CDR2 is SVGEGT. CDR3 region: CASSSLRESYNEQFF. CDR3 sequence (DNA): TGTGCCAGCAGTTCATTGCGGGAGAGCTACAATGAGCAGTTCTTC.

The V call is TRBV7-2, the J call TRBJ2-7; possibly TRBD2 for D (6 bases). Trimming shortened V by 6 bases and J by 3 bases, and 18 bases separated the two germline ends. The CDR3 sequence is 15 residues long. CDR1 and CDR2 from the germline V gene are SGHTA and FQGNSA. CDR3 sequence (DNA): TGTGCCAGCAGTCCATGGACGCCGGGGGACTACGAGCAGTACTTC. The encoded protein is CASSPWTPGDYEQYF.

This clonotype has ten or more counts. The chain employs TRBV29-1 and TRBJ2-5; maybe TRBD2 (5 bases). V was trimmed by 1 base and J by 2 bases, leaving 11 bases between them. This CDR3 contains 14 residues. CDR1 is SQVTM and CDR2 is ANQGSEA in the germline V gene. CDR3 sequence: CSVEGVGVQETQYF. Here the CDR3 DNA reads TGCAGCGTTGAAGGGGTGGGAGTACAAGAGACCCAGTACTTC. The full variable domain, rest sourced from reference TRBV29-1 and TRBJ2-5, is SAVISQKPSRDICQRGTSLTIQCQVDSQVTMMFWYRQQPGQSLTLIATANQGSEATYESGFVIDKFPISRPNLTFSTLTVSNMSPEDSSIYLCSVEGVGVQETQYFGPGTRLLVL.

To note about this clonotype: An end of the junction does not agree with germline; a read error may underlie this. The J gene is TRBJ1-6, the V gene TRBV19; TRBD1 is a possible D gene (6 bases). The CDR3 spans 14 residues. Germline assignment: CDR1 LNHDA and CDR2 SQIVND (reference sequence). The CDR3 protein is CASSPGQRNSPFHF. The CDR3 DNA reads TGTGCCAGTAGCCCAGGACAGCGGAATTCACCCTTCCACTTT.

V is TRBV5-1 and J is TRBJ2-5; D is unresolved. The J call may be incorrect, as the DNA end agrees better with TRBJ2-1. The CDR3 runs 16 residues. Per the germline V gene, CDR1 is SGHRS and CDR2 is YFSETQ. CDR3 protein: CASSLASDGVRNEQFF. In DNA form, the CDR3 reads TGCGCCAGCAGTTTAGCTTCTGATGGGGTTAGGAATGAGCAGTTCTTC.

This clonotype was detected a few times. The J gene is TRBJ2-3, the V gene TRBV7-6; D might be TRBD1 (6 bases). V was shortened by 4 bases and J by 2 bases, with 22 bases between the two germline ends. The CDR3 extends over 18 amino acids. Per the germline V gene, CDR1 is SGHVS and CDR2 is FNYEAQ. CDR3 sequence: CASSSYRAQKGTTDTQYF. CDR3 bases: TGTGCCAGCAGCTCCTACAGGGCTCAGAAAGGGACCACAGATACGCAGTATTTT.

The CDR3, as DNA: TGTGCCAGCAGTCAGACGGCACCAAATCAGCCCCAGCATTTT. As protein: CASSQTAPNQPQHF. The chain joins TRBV12-3 or TRBV12-4 to TRBJ1-5; D not resolved. The V end lost 5 bases, the J end lost 4 bases, and 12 bases lay between the germline ends. The CDR3 sequence is 14 residues long.

This clonotype has only a few counts. The chain carries TRBV7-2 and TRBJ2-6; TRBD2 is a possible D gene (5 bases). This CDR3 spans 15 amino acids. CDR1 is SGHTA and CDR2 is FQGNSA in the germline V gene. V gave up 5 bases and J gave up 0 bases, with 8 bases separating them. The CDR3 DNA reads as TGTGCCAGCAGCAGCGGCCCCTCTGGGGCCAACGTCCTGACTTTC. Protein sequence: CASSSGPSGANVLTF.

This chain uses TRBV20-1 with TRBJ2-1, with 7 bases aligning to TRBD2. Germline CDR1 is DFQATT and CDR2 is SNEGSKA (reference sequence). This CDR3 has 12 residues. The V segment lost 6 bases and the J segment 5 bases; nucleotides outside the gene matches: 4. DNA for the CDR3: TGCAGTGCGCTAGCGGTCGACAATGAGCAGTTCTTC. Protein product: CSALAVDNEQFF.

This clonotype was found a few times. This chain joins TRBV3-1 and TRBJ2-3, with D possibly TRBD1 on 6 matching bases. Germline CDR1 reads LGHDT; CDR2 reads YNNKEL (reference sequence). The CDR3 spans 14 residues. V was trimmed by 4 bases and J by 2 bases, leaving 10 bases between them. The CDR3 bases are TGTGCCAGCAGCCCAGGACAGAACACAGATACGCAGTATTTT. Protein sequence: CASSPGQNTDTQYF.

The CDR3 is CASSSGTGGHETQYF. The CDR3 region has the DNA TGCGCCAGCAGCAGCGGGACAGGGGGTCATGAGACCCAGTACTTC. The gene calls are TRBV5-1 and TRBJ2-5; 11 positions match TRBD1. The CDR3 covers 15 residues. Germline trimming cut 4 bases from V and 5 bases from J; bases unmatched to any gene: 7. Looked up from germline, CDR1 is SGHRS and CDR2 is YFSETQ.

The CDR3 DNA is TGTGCCAGCAGTTCGGGACAAAGTAATGAAAAACTGTTTTTT. Encoded protein: CASSSGQSNEKLFF. The rearrangement joins TRBV28 to TRBJ1-4; D might be TRBD1 (6 bases). Germline CDR1 and CDR2: MDHEN and SYDVKM. The length of the CDR3 is 14 residues. V was clipped by 4 bases and J by 4 bases, with 10 bases between them.

V gene TRBV7-9 combines with J gene TRBJ1-6; 9 bases match TRBD1. Germline lookup yields CDR1 SEHNR and CDR2 FQNEAQ (reference sequence). Germline trimming cut 4 bases from V and 17 bases from J; bases unmatched to any gene: 18. The CDR3 consists of 16 residues. In DNA, the CDR3 is TGTGCCAGCAGCTCACGGGACAGGGCCCCGAATTCGCCCATCCACTTT. Its translation: CASSSRDRAPNSPIHF.

This clonotype has only a few counts. The chain couples TRBV6-2 or TRBV6-3 to TRBJ1-2, with a possible D match to TRBD1 (5 bases). CDR3 size: 14 residues. Germline V gene sequence: CDR1 MNHEY, CDR2 SVGEGT. V was shortened by 8 bases and J by 4 bases, with 17 bases between the two germline ends. CDR3 DNA: TGTGCCAGCCGCCTAAGACAGCCTCCCTATGGCTACACCTTC. As protein: CASRLRQPPYGYTF.

The CDR3 here is CASSGTTGIGNTGELFF. The CDR3 nucleotides are TGCGCCAGCAGCGGAACAACAGGGATAGGGAACACCGGGGAGCTGTTTTTT. This sequence joins TRBV5-1 and TRBJ2-2, with D perhaps matching TRBD1 (6 bases). The CDR3 runs to 17 residues. Germline V gene lookup returns CDR1 SGHRS and CDR2 YFSETQ. V was clipped by 4 bases and J by 1 base, with 17 bases between them.